This TCR beta chain was sequenced in a study of technical replicates of blood from a handful of donors. The V end was cut by 4 bases, the J end by 10 bases, with 17 bases between. This CDR3 contains 13 residues. The germline gives CDR1 SGHRS, CDR2 YFSETQ. Only in-frame clones appear in the TCRdb table, and some are missing; sequencing was by immunoSEQ multiplex PCR. The table includes 60,000 to 70,000 clones, roughly 98% detected once. Sample: T cells isolated from PBMCs. The genes are TRBV5-1 and TRBJ2-5; D is possibly TRBD2 (6 bases). This clonotype originated in a human donor in good health. The CDR3 spells CASSPETSYDQYF. CDR3 bases: TGCGCCAGCAGCCCGGAGACTAGTTATGACCAGTACTTC.